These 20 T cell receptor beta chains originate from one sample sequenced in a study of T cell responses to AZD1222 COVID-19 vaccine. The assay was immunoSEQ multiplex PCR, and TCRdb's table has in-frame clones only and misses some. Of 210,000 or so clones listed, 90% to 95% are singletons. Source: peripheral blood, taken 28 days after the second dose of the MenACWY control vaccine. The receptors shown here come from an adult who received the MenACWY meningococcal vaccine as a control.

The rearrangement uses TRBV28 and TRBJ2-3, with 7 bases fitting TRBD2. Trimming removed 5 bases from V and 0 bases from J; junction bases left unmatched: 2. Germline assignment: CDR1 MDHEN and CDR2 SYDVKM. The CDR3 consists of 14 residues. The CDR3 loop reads CASSRGSSTDTQYF. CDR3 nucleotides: TGTGCCAGCAGTCGCGGGAGCAGCACAGATACGCAGTATTTT.

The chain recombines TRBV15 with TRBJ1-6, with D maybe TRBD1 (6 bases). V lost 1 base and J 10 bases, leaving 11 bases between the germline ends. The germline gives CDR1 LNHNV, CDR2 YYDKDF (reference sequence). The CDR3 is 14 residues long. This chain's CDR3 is CATSRGTQGSPLHF. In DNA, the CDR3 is TGTGCCACCAGCAGAGGTACACAGGGCTCACCCCTCCACTTT.

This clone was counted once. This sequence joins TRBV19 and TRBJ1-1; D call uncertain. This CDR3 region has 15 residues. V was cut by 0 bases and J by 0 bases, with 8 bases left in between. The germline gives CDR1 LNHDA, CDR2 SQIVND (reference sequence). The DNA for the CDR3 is TGTGCCAGTAGTATAGATCGAGGGATGAACACTGAAGCTTTCTTT. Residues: CASSIDRGMNTEAFF.

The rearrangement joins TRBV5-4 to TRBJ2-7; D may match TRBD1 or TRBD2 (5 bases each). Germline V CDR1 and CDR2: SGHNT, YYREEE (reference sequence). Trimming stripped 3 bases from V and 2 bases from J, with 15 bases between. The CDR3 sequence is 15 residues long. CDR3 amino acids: CASSSRDGPTYEQYF. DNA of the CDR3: TGTGCCAGCAGCTCCCGGGACGGTCCTACCTACGAGCAGTACTTC.

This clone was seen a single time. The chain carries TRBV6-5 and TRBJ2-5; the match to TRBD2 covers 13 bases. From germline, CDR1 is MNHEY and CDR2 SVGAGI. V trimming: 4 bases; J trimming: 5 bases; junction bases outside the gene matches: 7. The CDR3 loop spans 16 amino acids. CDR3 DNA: TGTGCCAGCAGTTTAACTAGCGGGGGGGCTTGGGAGACCCAGTACTTC. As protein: CASSLTSGGAWETQYF.

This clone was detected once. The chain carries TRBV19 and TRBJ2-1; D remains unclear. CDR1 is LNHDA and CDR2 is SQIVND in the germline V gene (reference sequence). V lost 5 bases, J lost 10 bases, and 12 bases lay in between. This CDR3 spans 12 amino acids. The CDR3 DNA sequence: TGTGCCAGTAGTTCCCCTACCGAGGAGCAGTTCTTC. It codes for CASSSPTEEQFF.

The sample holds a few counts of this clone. CDR3: CASSGSGTVNTGELFF. The CDR3 DNA reads TGTGCCAGCAGCGGCTCCGGGACAGTCAACACCGGGGAGCTGTTTTTT. The chain employs TRBV9 and TRBJ2-2; TRBD1 matches at 7 bases. Losses at the gene ends were 3 bases for V and 2 bases for J; bases not matched to a gene: 7. This CDR3 contains 16 residues. CDR1 SGDLS and CDR2 YYNGEE come from the germline V gene.

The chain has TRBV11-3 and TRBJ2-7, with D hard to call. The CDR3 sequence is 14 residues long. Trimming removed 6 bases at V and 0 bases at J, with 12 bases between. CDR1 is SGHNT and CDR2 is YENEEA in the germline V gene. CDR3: CASSRSESSYEQYF. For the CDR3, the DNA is TGTGCCAGCAGTAGATCAGAGAGCTCCTACGAGCAGTACTTC. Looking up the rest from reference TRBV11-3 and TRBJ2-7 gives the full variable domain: EAGVVQSPRYKIIEKKQPVAFWCNPISGHNTLYWYLQNLGQGPELLIRYENEEAVDDSQLPKDRFSAERLKGVDSTLKIQPAELGDSAVYLCASSRSESSYEQYFGPGTRLTVT.

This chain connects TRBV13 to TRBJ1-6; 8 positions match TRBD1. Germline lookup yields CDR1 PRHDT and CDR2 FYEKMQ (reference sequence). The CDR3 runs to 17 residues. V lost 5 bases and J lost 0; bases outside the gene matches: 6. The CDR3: CASSPGTGSSYNSPLHF. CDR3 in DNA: TGTGCCAGCAGCCCGGGGACAGGTAGCTCCTATAATTCACCCCTCCACTTT.

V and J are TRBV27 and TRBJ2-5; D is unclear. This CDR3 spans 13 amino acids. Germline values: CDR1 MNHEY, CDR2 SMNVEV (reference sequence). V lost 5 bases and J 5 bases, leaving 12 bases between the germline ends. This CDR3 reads CASSPGLEETQYF. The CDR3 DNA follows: TGTGCCAGCAGTCCTGGATTGGAGGAGACCCAGTACTTC.

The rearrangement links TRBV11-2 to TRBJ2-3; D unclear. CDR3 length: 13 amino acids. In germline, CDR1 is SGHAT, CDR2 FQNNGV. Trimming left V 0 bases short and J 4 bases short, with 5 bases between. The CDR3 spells CASSLDLPDTQYF. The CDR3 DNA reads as TGTGCCAGCAGCTTAGATCTCCCAGATACGCAGTATTTT.

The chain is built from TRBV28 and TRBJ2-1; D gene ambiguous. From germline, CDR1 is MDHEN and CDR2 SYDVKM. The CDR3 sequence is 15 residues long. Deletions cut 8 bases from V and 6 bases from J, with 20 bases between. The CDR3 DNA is TGTGCCAGCGACTCAACAATGGCCCGAGGCAATGAGCAGTTCTTC. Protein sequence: CASDSTMARGNEQFF.

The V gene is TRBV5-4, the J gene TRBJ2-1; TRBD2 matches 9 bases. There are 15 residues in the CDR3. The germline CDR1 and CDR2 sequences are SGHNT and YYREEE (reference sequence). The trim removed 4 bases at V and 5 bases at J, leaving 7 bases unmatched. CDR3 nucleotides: TGTGCCAGCAGCACGCCGACTAGCGGCCACAATGAGCAGTTCTTC. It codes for CASSTPTSGHNEQFF.

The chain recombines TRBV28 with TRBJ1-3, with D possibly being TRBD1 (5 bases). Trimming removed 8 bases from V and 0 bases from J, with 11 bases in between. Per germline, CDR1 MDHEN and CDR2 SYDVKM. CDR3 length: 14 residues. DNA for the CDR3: TGTGCCAGCCGCGGTGGGGGCTCTGGAAACACCATATATTTT. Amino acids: CASRGGGSGNTIYF. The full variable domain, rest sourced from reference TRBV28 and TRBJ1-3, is DVKVTQSSRYLVKRTGEKVFLECVQDMDHENMFWYRQDPGLGLRLIYFSYDVKMKEKGDIPEGYSVSREKKERFSLILESASTNQTSMYLCASRGGGSGNTIYFGEGSWLTVV.

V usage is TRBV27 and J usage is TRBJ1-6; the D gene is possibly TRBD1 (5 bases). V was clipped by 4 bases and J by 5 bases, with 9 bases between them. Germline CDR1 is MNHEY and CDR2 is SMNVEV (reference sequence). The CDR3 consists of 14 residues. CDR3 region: CASSYQGNNSPLHF. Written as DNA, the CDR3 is TGTGCCAGCAGTTATCAGGGTAATAATTCACCCCTCCACTTT.

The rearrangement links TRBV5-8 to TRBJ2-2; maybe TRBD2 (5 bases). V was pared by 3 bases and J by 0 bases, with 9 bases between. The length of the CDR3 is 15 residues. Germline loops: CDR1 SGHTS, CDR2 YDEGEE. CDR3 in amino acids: CASSYDYANTGELFF. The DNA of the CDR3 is TGTGCCAGCAGCTACGACTACGCGAACACCGGGGAGCTGTTTTTT.

CDR3: CASSGTSGTYEQYF. Here the CDR3 DNA reads TGCGCCAGCAGCGGGACTAGCGGGACCTACGAGCAGTACTTC. The V call is TRBV5-1, the J call TRBJ2-7; 13 bases line up with TRBD2. V lost 4 bases and J lost 2; bases outside the gene matches: 0. The CDR3 runs 14 residues. Germline V CDR1 and CDR2: SGHRS, YFSETQ.

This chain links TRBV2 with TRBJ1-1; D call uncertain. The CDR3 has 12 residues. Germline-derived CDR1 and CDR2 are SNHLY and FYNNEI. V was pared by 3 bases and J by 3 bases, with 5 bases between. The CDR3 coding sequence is TGTGCCAGCAGTGATAGGTACACTGAAGCTTTCTTT. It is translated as CASSDRYTEAFF.

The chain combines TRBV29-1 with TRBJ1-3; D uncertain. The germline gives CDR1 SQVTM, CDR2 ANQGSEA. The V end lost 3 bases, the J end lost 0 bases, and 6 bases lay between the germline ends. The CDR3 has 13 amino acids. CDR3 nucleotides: TGCAGCGTTGAGTACAGCTCTGGAAACACCATATATTTT. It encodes CSVEYSSGNTIYF.

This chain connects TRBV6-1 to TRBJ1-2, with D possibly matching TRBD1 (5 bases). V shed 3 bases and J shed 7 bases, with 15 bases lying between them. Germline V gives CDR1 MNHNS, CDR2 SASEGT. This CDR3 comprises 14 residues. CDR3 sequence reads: CASSEPLRGAGYTF. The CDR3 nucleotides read TGTGCCAGCAGTGAGCCGTTAAGGGGCGCTGGCTACACCTTC.